The clone carrying this T cell receptor beta chain was observed a handful of times. This sample is drawn from a study of control samples from healthy donors and cancer patients. This table comes from immunoSEQ multiplex PCR, and its TCRdb copy is limited to in-frame clones, with some not included. Of 77,000 or so clones detected, around 91% appear once; the ten largest clones hold 15% to 19%. CDR1 and CDR2 (germline): SGHAT, FQDESV (reference sequence). V was shortened by 1 base and J by 8 bases, with 14 bases between the two germline ends. The CDR3 has 14 residues. This sequence originates from a man younger than 40 in good health. The chain joins TRBV11-1 to TRBJ2-5; D tentatively reads TRBD1 or TRBD2 (5 bases each). Sequencing was performed on blood. CDR3 loop: CASSLGRESVTQYF. The DNA of the CDR3 is TGTGCCAGCAGCTTAGGCAGGGAGAGTGTAACCCAGTACTTC.